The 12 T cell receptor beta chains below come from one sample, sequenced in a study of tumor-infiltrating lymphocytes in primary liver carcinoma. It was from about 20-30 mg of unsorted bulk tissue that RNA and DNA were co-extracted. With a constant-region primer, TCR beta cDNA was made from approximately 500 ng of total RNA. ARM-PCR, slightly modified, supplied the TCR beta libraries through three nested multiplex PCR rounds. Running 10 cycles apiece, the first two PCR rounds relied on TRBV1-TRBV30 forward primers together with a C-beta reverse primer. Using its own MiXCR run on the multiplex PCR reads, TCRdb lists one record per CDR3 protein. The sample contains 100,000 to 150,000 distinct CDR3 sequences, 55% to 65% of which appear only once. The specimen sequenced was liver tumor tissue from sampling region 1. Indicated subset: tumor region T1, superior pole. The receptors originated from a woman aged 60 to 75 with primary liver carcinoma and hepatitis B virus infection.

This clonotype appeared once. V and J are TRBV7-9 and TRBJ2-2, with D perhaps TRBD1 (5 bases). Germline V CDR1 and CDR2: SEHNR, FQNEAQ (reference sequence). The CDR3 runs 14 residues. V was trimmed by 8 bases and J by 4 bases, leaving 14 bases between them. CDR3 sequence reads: CASPGQGSTGELFF. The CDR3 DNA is TGTGCCAGCCCTGGGCAGGGTTCCACCGGGGAGCTGTTTTTT.

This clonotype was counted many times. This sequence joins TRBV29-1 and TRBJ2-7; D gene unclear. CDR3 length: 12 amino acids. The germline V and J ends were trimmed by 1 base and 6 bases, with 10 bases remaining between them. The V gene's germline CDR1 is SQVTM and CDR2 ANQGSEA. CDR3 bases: TGCAGCGTTGAAGCTGTGGGTTCCGAGCAGTACTTC. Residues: CSVEAVGSEQYF.

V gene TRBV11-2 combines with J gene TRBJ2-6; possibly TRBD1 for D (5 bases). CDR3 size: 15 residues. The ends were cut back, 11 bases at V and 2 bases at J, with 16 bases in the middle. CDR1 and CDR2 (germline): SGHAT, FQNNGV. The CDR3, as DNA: TGTGCCTGTAGCTTCGAGACAGCTGGGGCCAACGTCCTGACTTTC. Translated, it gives CACSFETAGANVLTF.

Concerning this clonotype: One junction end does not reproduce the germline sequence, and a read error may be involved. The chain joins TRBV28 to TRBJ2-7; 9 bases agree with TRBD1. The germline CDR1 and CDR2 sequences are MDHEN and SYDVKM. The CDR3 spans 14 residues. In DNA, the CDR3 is TGTGCCAGGAGTTTCAGGACAGGGGTCGACGAGCAGTACTTC. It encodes CARSFRTGVDEQYF.

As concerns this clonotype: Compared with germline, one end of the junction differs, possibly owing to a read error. CDR3 DNA: TGTGTCAGCAGCTCACCCCCTAGCTACTCCAAAGAAACGCAGTATTTT. It is translated as CVSSSPPSYSKETQYF. The chain carries TRBV11-2 and TRBJ2-3; TRBD2 might be the D (5 bases). Germline V gene sequence: CDR1 SGHAT, CDR2 FQNNGV. There are 16 residues in the CDR3.

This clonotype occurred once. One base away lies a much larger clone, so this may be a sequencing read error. CDR3 region: CASSGTANSGELFF. CDR3 bases: TGTGCCAGCAGTGGGACCGCGAACAGCGGGGAGCTGTTTTTT. The chain employs TRBV28 and TRBJ2-2; D may be TRBD1 or TRBD2 (5 bases each). CDR3 length equals 14 residues. Germline CDR1 and CDR2: MDHEN and SYDVKM.

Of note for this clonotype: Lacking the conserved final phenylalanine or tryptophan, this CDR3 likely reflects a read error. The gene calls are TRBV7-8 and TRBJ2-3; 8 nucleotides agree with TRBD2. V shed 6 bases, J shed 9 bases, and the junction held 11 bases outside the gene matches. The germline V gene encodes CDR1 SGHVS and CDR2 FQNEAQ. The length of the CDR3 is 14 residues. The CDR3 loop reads CASRYGLAEGTQYI. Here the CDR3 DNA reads TGTGCCAGCAGGTACGGACTAGCCGAGGGAACGCAGTATATT.

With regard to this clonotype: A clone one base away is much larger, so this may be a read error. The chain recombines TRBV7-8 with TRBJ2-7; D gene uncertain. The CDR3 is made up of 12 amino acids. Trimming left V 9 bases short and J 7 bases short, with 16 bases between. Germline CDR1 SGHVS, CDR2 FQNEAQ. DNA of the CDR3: TGTGCCAGGAGCCCCAGGCACCGGGAGCAGTACTTC. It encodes CARSPRHREQYF.

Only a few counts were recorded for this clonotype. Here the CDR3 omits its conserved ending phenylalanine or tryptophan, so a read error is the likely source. The CDR3 bases are TGTGCCAGCAGTTACTCGCGTTATCGGGGGCCTAACACTGAAGCTTTCTAT. Amino acids: CASSYSRYRGPNTEAFY. This chain connects TRBV6-6 to TRBJ1-1; D is possibly TRBD1 (6 bases). V shed 0 bases and J shed 2 bases, with 16 bases lying between them. CDR3 size: 17 residues. Germline V gene lookup returns CDR1 MNHNY and CDR2 SVGAGI (reference sequence).

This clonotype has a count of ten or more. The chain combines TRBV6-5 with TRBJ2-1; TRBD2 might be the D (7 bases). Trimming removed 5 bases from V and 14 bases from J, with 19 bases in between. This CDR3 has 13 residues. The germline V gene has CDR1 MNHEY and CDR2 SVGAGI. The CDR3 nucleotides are TGTGCCAGCAGTCCCCGGGGGGCCCAACGTGAGTTCTTC. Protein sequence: CASSPRGAQREFF.

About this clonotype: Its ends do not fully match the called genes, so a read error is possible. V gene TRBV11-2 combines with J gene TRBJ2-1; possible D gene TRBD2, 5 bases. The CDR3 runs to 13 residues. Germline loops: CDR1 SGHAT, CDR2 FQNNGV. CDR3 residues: CASSLTSGGEQFF. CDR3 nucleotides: TGTGCCAGCAGCTTGACGAGCGGTGGTGAGCAATTCTTC. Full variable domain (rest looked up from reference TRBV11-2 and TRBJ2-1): EAGVAQSPRYKIIEKRQSVAFWCNPISGHATLYWYQQILGQGPKLLIQFQNNGVVDDSQLPKDRFSAERLKGVDSTLKIQPAKLEDSAVYLCASSLTSGGEQFFGPGTRLTVL.

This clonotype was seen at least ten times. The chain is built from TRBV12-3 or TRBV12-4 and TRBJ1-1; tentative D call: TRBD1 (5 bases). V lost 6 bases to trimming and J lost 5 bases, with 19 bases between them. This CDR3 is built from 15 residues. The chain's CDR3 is CASSSLGRGGTEAFF. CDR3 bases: TGTGCCAGCAGCAGCTTGGGTAGGGGCGGTACTGAAGCTTTCTTT.